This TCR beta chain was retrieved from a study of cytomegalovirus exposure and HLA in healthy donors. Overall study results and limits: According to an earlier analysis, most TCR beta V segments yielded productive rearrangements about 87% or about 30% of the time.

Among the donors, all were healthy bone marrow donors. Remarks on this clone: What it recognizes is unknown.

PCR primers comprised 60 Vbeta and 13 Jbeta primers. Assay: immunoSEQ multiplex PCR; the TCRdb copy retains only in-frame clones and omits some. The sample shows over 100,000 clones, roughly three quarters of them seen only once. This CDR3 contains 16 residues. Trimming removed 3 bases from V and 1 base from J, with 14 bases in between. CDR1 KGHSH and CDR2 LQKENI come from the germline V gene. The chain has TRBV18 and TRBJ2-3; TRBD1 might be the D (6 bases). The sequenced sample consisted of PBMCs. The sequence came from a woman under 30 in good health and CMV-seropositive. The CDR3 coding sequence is TGTGCCAGCTCACCGAACAGGGCTGGGGGCACAGATACGCAGTATTTT. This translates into CASSPNRAGGTDTQYF.